This T cell receptor beta chain came from a study of naive and memory T cell subsets. Between the trimmed V and J ends, which lost 1 base and 4 bases, there was a span of 4 bases. Germline V gene sequence: CDR1 MGHDK, CDR2 SYGVNS. The CDR3 consists of 12 residues. The beta constant-region primer was an equimolar mix of two oligonucleotides covering TRBC1 and TRBC2. Ligated cDNA was amplified by four rounds of PCR with nested alpha and beta constant-region primers and SP2. TCRdb ran MiXCR on the UMI-ligation and nested PCR reads and lists one entry per CDR3 protein. The top ten hold 1.2% of the sample, which has about 82,000 distinct CDR3 sequences, about 8.2% seen once.

The receptor was derived from a human donor in good health. The sequencing input was naive CD8+ T cells from blood. V usage is TRBV25-1 and J usage is TRBJ2-5; D uncertain. CDR3 loop: CASSELGETQYF. The CDR3, as DNA: TGTGCCAGCAGTGAATTGGGAGAGACCCAGTACTTC. The complete variable domain, with remaining parts taken from reference TRBV25-1 and TRBJ2-5, reads EADIYQTPRYLVIGTGKKITLECSQTMGHDKMYWYQQDPGMELHLIHYSYGVNSTEKGDLSSESTVSRIRTEHFPLTLESARPSHTSQYLCASSELGETQYFGPGTRLLVL.